The 28 T cell receptor beta chains below come from one sample, sequenced in a study of T-cell reconstitution after alpha-beta-depleted transplantation in children (dated by TCRdb to 2016 to 2017). Libraries came from PCR. The sequencing machine was an Illumina HiSeq 2500. To normalize quantification of the TCRbeta repertoire, the TCR libraries were built with molecular barcoding that relied on unique molecular identifiers. TCRdb trimmed public reads at Q25 via fastp, called clones via MiXCR and kept in-frame beta chains. Each entry merges the rows of one CDR3 protein and shows their most common DNA and genes. For this sample there are a few hundred thousand distinct CDR3 sequences; 10% appear just once. Jointly, the top ten make up less than 2.5% of the sample. This specimen was PBMCs from the stem cell graft donor, taken from the stem cell graft. The receptors were gathered from a human donor who donated a stem cell graft to a child with acute lymphoblastic leukemia.

The sample holds many counts of this clonotype. The V gene is TRBV15, the J gene TRBJ2-1; D uncertain. Germline CDR1 and CDR2: LNHNV and YYDKDF (reference sequence). This CDR3 spans 16 amino acids. Trimming cost V 1 base and J 4 bases, with 14 bases left between them. CDR3 DNA sequence: TGTGCCACCAGCAGAGTAGAGAGGAACAGATACAATGAGCAGTTCTTC. Translated: CATSRVERNRYNEQFF.

This clonotype occurred a few times. The chain is built from TRBV5-1 and TRBJ2-5; 13 bases are shared with TRBD2. Trimming cost V 5 bases and J 4 bases; bases outside gene matches: 5. Germline CDR1 reads SGHRS; CDR2 reads YFSETQ. The CDR3 extends over 15 amino acids. The CDR3 nucleotides read TGCGCCAGCAGTCGGACTAGCGGGAGAGGAGAGACCCAGTACTTC. Protein sequence: CASSRTSGRGETQYF. Drawing the rest from reference TRBV5-1 and TRBJ2-5, the complete variable domain is KAGVTQTPRYLIKTRGQQVTLSCSPISGHRSVSWYQQTPGQGLQFLFEYFSETQRNKGNFPGRFSGRQFSNSRSEMNVSTLELGDSALYLCASSRTSGRGETQYFGPGTRLLVL.

The CDR3 bases are TGCGCCAGCAGCCAAGAACTAGGACTAGCGGGAGCCTACGAGCAGTACTTC. As protein: CASSQELGLAGAYEQYF. V and J are TRBV4-3 and TRBJ2-7, with 13 bases that match TRBD2. Per germline, CDR1 LGHNA and CDR2 YSLEER. CDR3 length equals 17 residues. The junction had 4 bases not matched to a gene; V was cut back by 0 bases and J by 2 bases.

This clonotype was observed a few times. The V and J genes are TRBV12-3 or TRBV12-4 and TRBJ2-3, with 10 bases identical to TRBD1. With 6 bases clipped from V and 1 base from J, the junction kept 7 bases outside the gene matches. CDR3 length: 16 amino acids. CDR3 amino acids: CASSPGTGVGTDTQYF. The CDR3 DNA reads TGTGCCAGCAGCCCCGGGACAGGGGTGGGCACAGATACGCAGTATTTT.

The rearrangement uses TRBV6-5 and TRBJ2-3; TRBD2 matches 12 bases. V shed 2 bases and J 1 base; nucleotides not matched to a gene: 7. This CDR3 region has 18 residues. Germline V lookup: CDR1 MNHEY, CDR2 SVGAGI. The CDR3 spells CASSYTLAGGPGTDTQYF. As DNA, the CDR3 is TGTGCCAGCAGTTACACCCTAGCGGGGGGGCCCGGCACAGATACGCAGTATTTT.

The rearrangement links TRBV10-3 to TRBJ2-7; 9 positions agree with TRBD1. CDR3 size: 13 residues. Germline V CDR1 and CDR2: ENHRY, SYGVKD. V trimming: 6 bases; J trimming: 5 bases; junction bases outside the gene matches: 5. CDR3 coding DNA: TGTGCCATCAGCGGGACAGGGAGGGACGAGCAGTACTTC. This sequence encodes CAISGTGRDEQYF.

V is TRBV12-3 or TRBV12-4 and J is TRBJ2-3, with D perhaps TRBD2 (6 bases). The CDR3 covers 14 residues. With 6 bases removed from V and 1 base from J, the gap between germline ends came to 11 bases. As DNA, the CDR3 is TGTGCCAGCAGCCGCCAGCGGGGCACAGATACGCAGTATTTT. This codes for CASSRQRGTDTQYF.

The gene calls are TRBV20-1 and TRBJ2-1; 7 bases align to TRBD2. V was pared by 5 bases and J by 3 bases, with 10 bases of the junction left unmatched. CDR1 and CDR2 (germline): DFQATT, SNEGSKA (reference sequence). The length of the CDR3 is 15 residues. The CDR3 nucleotides read TGCAGTGCTTCCCCTTGGGAGGGTATCTACAATGAGCAGTTCTTC. Protein sequence: CSASPWEGIYNEQFF.

This clonotype was seen many times. The rearrangement links TRBV5-1 to TRBJ1-1; TRBD1 aligns across 7 bases. From germline, CDR1 is SGHRS and CDR2 YFSETQ. Losses at the gene ends were 1 base for V and 1 base for J; bases not matched to a gene: 1. This CDR3 contains 14 residues. CDR3 coding DNA: TGCGCCAGCAGCTTGCAGGGGGGGAACACTGAAGCTTTCTTT. Amino acids: CASSLQGGNTEAFF.

This clonotype was counted between two and nine times. The V and J genes are TRBV12-3 or TRBV12-4 and TRBJ2-3, with TRBD1 identical over 10 bases. The CDR3 loop spans 18 amino acids. V dropped 5 bases and J dropped 0; count of bases not matched to a gene: 11. For the CDR3, the DNA is TGTGCCAGCAGTCTCGGACAGGGGGTTACTTCTAGCACAGATACGCAGTATTTT. The encoded protein is CASSLGQGVTSSTDTQYF.

This clonotype has a handful of counts. The chain is built from TRBV20-1 and TRBJ2-1; 9 bases align to TRBD2. V shed 0 bases and J 8 bases; nucleotides not matched to a gene: 11. Germline CDR1 DFQATT, CDR2 SNEGSKA (reference sequence). The CDR3 sequence is 16 residues long. The CDR3 nucleotides are TGCAGTGCTAGAGAGGGGAGGGCTAGCGGGATCGATGAGCAGTTCTTC. Translation gives CSAREGRASGIDEQFF.

The V gene is TRBV3-1, the J gene TRBJ2-2; D gene ambiguous. The CDR3 length is 15 residues. Germline CDR1 LGHDT, CDR2 YNNKEL (reference sequence). The germline V and J ends were trimmed by 1 base and 5 bases, with 11 bases remaining between them. The CDR3 coding sequence is TGTGCCAGCAGCCAAGTGTGGGCCGGGACCGGGGAGCTGTTTTTT. Protein sequence: CASSQVWAGTGELFF.

J is TRBJ2-7 and V is TRBV28, with TRBD1 as a possible D gene (6 bases). V gave up 6 bases and J gave up 5 bases, with 11 bases separating them. In germline, CDR1 is MDHEN, CDR2 SYDVKM. This CDR3 is built from 12 residues. Here the CDR3 DNA reads TGTGCCAGCAGCGCCGCAGGGGACGAGCAGTACTTC. Protein sequence: CASSAAGDEQYF. Full variable domain (remainder filled in from reference TRBV28 and TRBJ2-7): DVKVTQSSRYLVKRTGEKVFLECVQDMDHENMFWYRQDPGLGLRLIYFSYDVKMKEKGDIPEGYSVSREKKERFSLILESASTNQTSMYLCASSAAGDEQYFGPGTRLTVT.

This clonotype was recorded a few times. The chain couples TRBV7-2 to TRBJ1-2, with unresolved D. Trimming shortened V by 3 bases and J by 7 bases, and 9 bases separated the two germline ends. Looked up from germline, CDR1 is SGHTA and CDR2 is FQGNSA. This CDR3 is built from 12 residues. CDR3 sequence reads: CASSFSSTGYTF. In nucleotides, the CDR3 is TGTGCCAGCAGCTTTTCATCCACTGGCTACACCTTC.

This clonotype has just a few counts. The gene calls are TRBV28 and TRBJ1-6, with TRBD1 matching 10 bases. The germline CDR1 and CDR2 sequences are MDHEN and SYDVKM. Germline trimming cut 5 bases from V and 10 bases from J; bases unmatched to any gene: 5. The CDR3 is 14 residues long. The CDR3 loop reads CASSDRGRGSPLHF. The DNA for the CDR3 is TGTGCCAGCAGTGACAGGGGGCGAGGATCACCCCTCCACTTT.

This clonotype was picked up many times. This chain connects TRBV4-1 to TRBJ2-1; TRBD2 might be the D (5 bases). Germline CDR1 reads MGHRA; CDR2 reads YSYEKL. The CDR3 loop spans 17 amino acids. V was trimmed by 0 bases and J by 3 bases, leaving 15 bases between them. CDR3 sequence (DNA): TGCGCCAGCAGCCAAGATCTATTTCCGGGATTCTACAATGAGCAGTTCTTC. This translates into CASSQDLFPGFYNEQFF.

The chain links TRBV12-3 or TRBV12-4 to TRBJ2-1, with D maybe TRBD2 (7 bases). Trimming pared 3 bases from V and 6 bases from J, leaving 18 bases between. This CDR3 spans 16 amino acids. The CDR3 DNA reads as TGTGCCAGCAGTTTTCTTCAGGGCGCGGGGGCCAATGAGCAGTTCTTC. It codes for CASSFLQGAGANEQFF.

This clonotype was detected a few times. The chain has TRBV20-1 and TRBJ2-3; 7 bases fit TRBD1. V was clipped by 6 bases and J by 0 bases; unmatched bases: 6. CDR3 length: 14 amino acids. Germline CDR1 is DFQATT and CDR2 is SNEGSKA (reference sequence). The CDR3 region has the DNA TGCAGTGCGCCACCACAGGGGAGCACAGATACGCAGTATTTT. Protein: CSAPPQGSTDTQYF.

Points on this clonotype: One junction end disagrees with the germline gene, perhaps due to a read error. This rearrangement joins TRBV9 to TRBJ2-1; D possibly corresponds to TRBD2 (6 bases). CDR1 SGDLS and CDR2 YYNGEE come from the germline V gene. The CDR3 runs 17 residues. CDR3 nucleotide sequence: TGTGCCAGCAGCGGAGAGCGTCTAGCGCTCTCCCACAATGAGCAGTTCTTC. This codes for CASSGERLALSHNEQFF.

This clonotype has just a few counts. The chain combines TRBV29-1 with TRBJ1-5; the D is unclear. The CDR3 totals 13 residues. The V end lost 3 bases, the J end lost 6 bases, and 12 bases lay between the germline ends. Germline lookup yields CDR1 SQVTM and CDR2 ANQGSEA. The CDR3 loop reads CSVEVAGSQPQHF. As DNA, the CDR3 is TGCAGCGTTGAGGTGGCAGGATCTCAGCCCCAGCATTTT.

This clonotype was seen a few times. DNA for the CDR3: TGTGCCAGCAGCTTAGCGGGCGGGAGGGGTACGCAGTATTTT. This gives the protein CASSLAGGRGTQYF. V gene TRBV7-2 combines with J gene TRBJ2-3; 9 bases align to TRBD2. After removal of 0 bases from V and 8 bases from J, the junction contained 3 bases not matched to a gene. The CDR3 contains 14 residues. CDR1 is SGHTA and CDR2 is FQGNSA in the germline V gene.

This clonotype was seen a few times. The rearrangement links TRBV7-8 to TRBJ2-1; TRBD2 matches at 12 bases. The trim removed 2 bases at V and 8 bases at J, leaving 13 bases unmatched. The CDR3 is 18 residues long. Germline V gives CDR1 SGHVS, CDR2 FQNEAQ. This CDR3 is CASSLQAASGRAWDEQFF. The CDR3 nucleotides read TGTGCCAGCAGCTTACAGGCCGCTAGCGGGAGGGCCTGGGATGAGCAGTTCTTC.

In its sample, this clonotype was seen a few times. The gene calls are TRBV7-8 and TRBJ2-7; a possible D gene is TRBD2 (6 bases). Germline V gene sequence: CDR1 SGHVS, CDR2 FQNEAQ. The CDR3 is 14 residues long. Trimming removed 2 bases from V and 5 bases from J, with 13 bases in between. DNA of the CDR3: TGTGCCAGCAGCTTAAATGCGGGATGGGACGAGCAGTACTTC. This translates into CASSLNAGWDEQYF.

This clonotype was picked up a small number of times. The chain couples TRBV4-3 to TRBJ2-7, with unresolved D. The germline V and J ends were trimmed by 4 bases and 0 bases, with 19 bases remaining between them. Germline CDR1 and CDR2: LGHNA and YSLEER. CDR3 size: 17 residues. The CDR3 here is CASSLLWGGPTSYEQYF. CDR3 nucleotides: TGCGCCAGCAGCCTACTCTGGGGTGGGCCGACCTCCTACGAGCAGTACTTC.

This rearrangement joins TRBV20-1 to TRBJ2-1; TRBD2 aligns across 11 bases. The V gene end was trimmed by 3 bases and the J gene end by 7 bases; junction bases not matched to a gene: 8. There are 15 residues in the CDR3. Germline values: CDR1 DFQATT, CDR2 SNEGSKA (reference sequence). The CDR3 sequence is CSASTSGRYGNEQFF. In DNA form, the CDR3 reads TGCAGTGCTAGTACTAGCGGGAGATATGGGAATGAGCAGTTCTTC.

This clonotype was seen at least ten times. The chain recombines TRBV19 with TRBJ2-1, with 10 nucleotides matching TRBD2. The V segment lost 0 bases and the J segment 4 bases; nucleotides outside the gene matches: 9. The CDR3 spans 18 residues. Germline values: CDR1 LNHDA, CDR2 SQIVND (reference sequence). In DNA form, the CDR3 reads TGTGCCAGTAGTATAGATAAAGTCCTAGCGGGAGTTTACAATGAGCAGTTCTTC. Translating it yields CASSIDKVLAGVYNEQFF.

This clonotype has a count of ten or more. The chain joins TRBV7-9 to TRBJ2-7; D remains ambiguous. V lost 2 bases and J 5 bases, leaving 10 bases between the germline ends. The CDR3 length is 13 residues. Looked up from germline, CDR1 is SEHNR and CDR2 is FQNEAQ (reference sequence). Here the CDR3 reads CASSLSLGHEQYF. The CDR3 DNA reads as TGTGCCAGCAGCTTAAGTCTAGGACACGAGCAGTACTTC.

The genes are TRBV5-1 and TRBJ2-1, with 12 nucleotides matching TRBD2. This CDR3 contains 17 residues. J was trimmed by 4 bases and V by 0 bases; bases with no gene match: 5. The V gene's germline CDR1 is SGHRS and CDR2 YFSETQ. The CDR3 DNA sequence: TGCGCCAGCAGCTTGGGACTAGCGGGAGAGCTATACAATGAGCAGTTCTTC. This translates into CASSLGLAGELYNEQFF.